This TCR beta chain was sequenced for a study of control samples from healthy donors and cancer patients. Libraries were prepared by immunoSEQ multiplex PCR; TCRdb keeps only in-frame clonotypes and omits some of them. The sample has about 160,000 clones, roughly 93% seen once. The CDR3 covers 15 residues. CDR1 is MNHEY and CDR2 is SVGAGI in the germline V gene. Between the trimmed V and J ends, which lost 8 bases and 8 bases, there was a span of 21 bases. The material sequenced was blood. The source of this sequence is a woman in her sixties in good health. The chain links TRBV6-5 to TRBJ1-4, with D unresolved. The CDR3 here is CASGRTLSEWEKLFF. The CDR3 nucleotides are TGTGCCAGCGGAAGGACGCTGTCAGAATGGGAAAAACTGTTTTTT.